Following are 3 T cell receptor beta chains from one sample sequenced in a study of shared clonotypes between healthy human individuals. Naive CD8 isolation took CD45RO-negative cells positively selected for CCR7 and excluded terminally differentiated effector memory CD45RA+ cells. Clones were read by immunoSEQ multiplex PCR, and TCRdb kept only the in-frame ones, dropping some. The sample has about 2.1 million clones; about 92% are singletons. The material sequenced was naive CD8+ T cells from PBMCs. All receptors derive from a man aged 18-30 years in good health. Some clones in this sample may be carry-over from other donors' samples.

This clone came up a few times. This chain uses TRBV5-6 with TRBJ2-2; D unresolved. This CDR3 contains 12 residues. Germline V gene lookup returns CDR1 SGHDT and CDR2 YYEEEE. V was shortened by 0 bases and J by 11 bases, with 8 bases between the two germline ends. CDR3 sequence: CASSLGRAELFF. The CDR3 DNA reads TGTGCCAGCAGCTTGGGTAGGGCCGAGCTGTTTTTT. Full variable domain (outside the CDR3, taken from reference TRBV5-6 and TRBJ2-2): DAGVTQSPTHLIKTRGQQVTLRCSPKSGHDTVSWYQQALGQGPQFIFQYYEEEERQRGNFPDRFSGHQFPNYSSELNVNALLLGDSALYLCASSLGRAELFFGEGSRLTVL.

This chain connects TRBV2 to TRBJ1-5; possibly TRBD1 for D (6 bases). Trimming removed 1 base from V and 3 bases from J, with 13 bases in between. This CDR3 is built from 16 residues. Germline lookup yields CDR1 SNHLY and CDR2 FYNNEI. DNA for the CDR3: TGTGCCAGCAGTGAAGTCGTAGGGGACAACAATCAGCCCCAGCATTTT. Translating it yields CASSEVVGDNNQPQHF.

The V gene is TRBV6-5, the J gene TRBJ2-7; D is perhaps TRBD1 or TRBD2 (5 bases each). This CDR3 is built from 15 residues. Trimming removed 5 bases at V and 0 bases at J, with 14 bases between. CDR1 and CDR2 (germline): MNHEY, SVGAGI. The CDR3 nucleotides read TGTGCCAGCAGTAATCACGCTGGGGGCTCCTACGAGCAGTACTTC. Encoded protein: CASSNHAGGSYEQYF.